Below are 27 T cell receptor beta chains sequenced from a single sample in a study of CXCR3-negative and CXCR3-positive naive CD8 T cells. TRB cDNA was prepared as libraries by UMI-labeled 5' RACE. For each CDR3 protein, TCRdb gives one entry from its re-call of the 5' RACE reads, without DNA. In all, the sample yields approximately 8,500 distinct CDR3 sequences. Specimen: naive CXCR3- CD8+ T cells from blood. Sample subset: CD45RO-CCR7+CD27+CD95- naive CD8+ T cells lacking CXCR3 (TNR3-). These receptors were obtained from a human donor in good health. Some clones in this sample may be carry-over from other donors' samples.

Judged by frequency, this clonotype is medium-sized. This chain connects TRBV4-3 to TRBJ1-1; checking the TCRdb D call of TRBD1 is not possible without DNA. This CDR3 comprises 15 residues. The germline V gene encodes CDR1 LGHNA and CDR2 YSLEER. The CDR3 reads CASSQAGTPNTEAFF.

This clonotype registers medium-sized by frequency. This chain connects TRBV4-1 to TRBJ2-1. This CDR3 is built from 13 residues. Germline lookup yields CDR1 MGHRA and CDR2 YSYEKL. CDR3: CASSQDLYNEQFF.

By frequency, this clonotype is medium-sized. The chain has TRBV27 and TRBJ2-1; the TRBD1 assignment by TCRdb is unverifiable without DNA. CDR3 length: 16 amino acids. Germline assignment: CDR1 MNHEY and CDR2 SMNVEV (reference sequence). Here the CDR3 reads CASPQRGGKIPNEQFF.

The V and J genes are TRBV12-3 or TRBV12-4 and TRBJ2-5; with no DNA, the TCRdb D assignment of TRBD1 cannot be verified. This CDR3 comprises 13 residues. CDR3 residues: CASSSWTEETQYF.

The chain uses TRBV6-6 and TRBJ1-1. The CDR3 totals 13 residues. Per the germline V gene, CDR1 is MNHNY and CDR2 is SVGAGI (reference sequence). CDR3 sequence reads: CASNPQENTEAFF.

The chain has TRBV3-1 and TRBJ1-1; TCRdb returns TRBD1, unconfirmable since there is no DNA. The CDR3 has 13 amino acids. From germline, CDR1 is LGHDT and CDR2 YNNKEL (reference sequence). The CDR3 sequence: CASRLQGNTEAFF.

This clonotype is identified as medium-sized from frequency. This chain links TRBV29-1 with TRBJ2-5; the D call from TCRdb, TRBD2, cannot be confirmed without DNA. CDR3 length equals 14 residues. Looked up from germline, CDR1 is SQVTM and CDR2 is ANQGSEA. CDR3 amino acids: CSVESGEVRMTQYF.

This rearrangement joins TRBV2 to TRBJ1-2. Germline values: CDR1 SNHLY, CDR2 FYNNEI. The CDR3 length is 13 residues. CDR3 sequence reads: CASDTTATYGYTF.

This clonotype is identified as medium-sized from frequency. The CDR3 sequence: CASSLLGGPGGELFF. The chain joins TRBV6-6 to TRBJ2-2; TCRdb names TRBD1, which stays unverified in the absence of DNA. The CDR3 spans 15 residues. The germline gives CDR1 MNHNY, CDR2 SVGAGI (reference sequence).

The CDR3 region is CASSVDGTGVEAFF. The rearrangement joins TRBV9 to TRBJ1-1; the TCRdb D gene call, TRBD1, has no DNA to confirm it. The CDR3 runs to 14 residues. CDR1 is SGDLS, CDR2 YYNGEE, per germline.

By frequency, this clonotype is medium-sized. The V call is TRBV7-7, the J call TRBJ2-7. There are 13 residues in the CDR3. The V gene's germline CDR1 is SSHAT and CDR2 FNYEAQ (reference sequence). The CDR3 region is CASSLSDSYEQYF.

This clonotype ranks as medium-sized in terms of frequency. The rearrangement links TRBV28 to TRBJ1-5; TCRdb outputs TRBD1, but without DNA this stays unchecked. Germline CDR1 and CDR2: MDHEN and SYDVKM. This CDR3 is built from 15 residues. The CDR3 here is CASSGFRQPNQPQHF.

Its frequency marks this clonotype as medium-sized. This rearrangement joins TRBV7-2 to TRBJ2-2; the D gene TCRdb calls, TRBD2, cannot be checked with no DNA. CDR3 length equals 16 residues. Germline V gene lookup returns CDR1 SGHTA and CDR2 FQGNSA. The chain's CDR3 is CASSETGLADTGELFF.

This chain connects TRBV7-2 to TRBJ2-3; TCRdb's assignment of TRBD1 cannot be checked, as there is no DNA. Germline values: CDR1 SGHTA, CDR2 FQGNSA. The CDR3 is made up of 15 amino acids. The CDR3: CASSLRPRGTDTQYF.

Measured by frequency, this clonotype is medium-sized. The chain combines TRBV10-3 with TRBJ1-1. This CDR3 is 14 amino acids long. Germline lookup yields CDR1 ENHRY and CDR2 SYGVKD. The CDR3 sequence: CAISDATVNTEAFF.

Considering frequency, this clonotype is medium-sized. The chain links TRBV3-1 to TRBJ2-3; the D call of TRBD2 rests on TCRdb alone, since no DNA is present to check it. In germline, CDR1 is LGHDT, CDR2 YNNKEL (reference sequence). The CDR3 is made up of 15 amino acids. Here the CDR3 reads CASSPGAGGSDTQYF.

By frequency, this clonotype registers medium-sized. The chain has TRBV20-1 and TRBJ1-1; the TCRdb call, TRBD1, lacks DNA for checking. Per germline, CDR1 DFQATT and CDR2 SNEGSKA (reference sequence). This CDR3 region has 13 residues. This chain's CDR3 is CSASGVAGTEAFF.

This clonotype counts as medium-sized (0.01 to 0.1%) by frequency. The V gene is TRBV27, the J gene TRBJ2-7. CDR1 MNHEY and CDR2 SMNVEV come from the germline V gene (reference sequence). This CDR3 is built from 13 residues. CDR3 residues: CASSWSHLNEQYF.

The chain has TRBV5-1 and TRBJ2-1; no DNA is available, so the TRBD1 call from TCRdb remains unchecked. The CDR3 spans 17 residues. CDR1 is SGHRS and CDR2 is YFSETQ in the germline V gene. The CDR3 sequence is CASSPGQGISSYNEQFF.

Its frequency marks this clonotype as medium-sized (0.01 to 0.1%). The chain has TRBV27 and TRBJ2-7; the D call from TCRdb, TRBD1, cannot be confirmed without DNA. CDR1 and CDR2 (germline): MNHEY, SMNVEV (reference sequence). CDR3 length: 13 amino acids. CDR3 loop: CASRFKGSYEQYF.

In terms of frequency, this clonotype is medium-sized. The CDR3 protein is CASSQEVLQETQYF. V is TRBV4-2 and J is TRBJ2-5. Per the germline V gene, CDR1 is LGHNA and CDR2 is YNFKEQ. CDR3 length: 14 amino acids.

The gene calls are TRBV20-1 and TRBJ2-3; the TCRdb D gene call, TRBD2, has no DNA to confirm it. The CDR3 consists of 16 residues. Germline V gives CDR1 DFQATT, CDR2 SNEGSKA (reference sequence). The CDR3 spells CSARGAEDGRPDTQYF.

This chain connects TRBV29-1 to TRBJ1-1; the TCRdb D gene call, TRBD1, has no DNA to confirm it. Germline V gives CDR1 SQVTM, CDR2 ANQGSEA. This CDR3 spans 11 amino acids. CDR3 region: CSATGGPEAFF.

CDR3 protein: CASSSGYPDTQYF. The chain has TRBV11-3 and TRBJ2-3. This CDR3 contains 13 residues. The V gene's germline CDR1 is SGHNT and CDR2 YENEEA.

This chain links TRBV5-4 with TRBJ2-1; TCRdb's D gene call, TRBD2, goes unchecked for lack of DNA. This CDR3 spans 14 amino acids. Looked up from germline, CDR1 is SGHNT and CDR2 is YYREEE (reference sequence). CDR3 sequence reads: CASSSSGSHNEQFF.

J is TRBJ1-2 and V is TRBV9. The CDR3 extends over 18 amino acids. From germline, CDR1 is SGDLS and CDR2 YYNGEE. CDR3 residues: CASSEREVRMGFNYGYTF.

The chain is built from TRBV29-1 and TRBJ1-1. CDR1 SQVTM and CDR2 ANQGSEA come from the germline V gene. The CDR3 is 11 amino acids. CDR3: CSAVKDTEAFF.